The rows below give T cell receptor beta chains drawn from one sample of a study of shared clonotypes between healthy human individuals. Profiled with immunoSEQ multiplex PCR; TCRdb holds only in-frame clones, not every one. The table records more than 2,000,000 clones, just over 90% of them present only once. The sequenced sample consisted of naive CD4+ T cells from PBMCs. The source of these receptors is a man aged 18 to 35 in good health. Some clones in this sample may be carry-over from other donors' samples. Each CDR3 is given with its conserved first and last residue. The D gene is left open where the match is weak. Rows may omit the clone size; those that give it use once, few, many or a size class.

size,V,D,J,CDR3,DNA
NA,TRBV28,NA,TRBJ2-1,CASSRGLGTGNDEQFF,TGTGCCAGCAGTCGGGGTTTAGGGACTGGTAACGATGAGCAGTTCTTC
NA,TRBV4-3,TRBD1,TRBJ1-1,CASSQDLGQAGFIF,TGCGCCAGCAGCCAAGATCTGGGACAGGCAGGGTTCATCTTT
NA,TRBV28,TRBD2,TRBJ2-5,CASRTHGAGEQETQYF,TGTGCCAGCAGGACCCACGGAGCGGGGGAACAAGAGACCCAGTACTTC
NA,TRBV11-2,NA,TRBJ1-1,CASSPAGGGRTEAFF,TGTGCCAGCAGCCCAGCGGGGGGCGGGAGGACTGAAGCTTTCTTT
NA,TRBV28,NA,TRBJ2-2,CASSFTSPNTGELFF,TGTGCCAGCAGTTTTACAAGCCCGAACACCGGGGAGCTGTTTTTT
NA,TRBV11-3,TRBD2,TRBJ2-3,CASSPQTSGSLGTDTQYF,TGTGCCAGCAGCCCTCAGACTAGCGGGAGTTTGGGCACAGATACGCAGTATTTT
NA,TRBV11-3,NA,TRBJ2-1,CASSSGWYNEQFF,TGTGCCAGCAGCTCCGGGTGGTACAATGAGCAGTTCTTC
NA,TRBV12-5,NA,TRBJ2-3,CASGLAAADTQYF,TGTGCTAGTGGTTTGGCGGCGGCAGATACGCAGTATTTT
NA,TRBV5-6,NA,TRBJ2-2,CASSPIRLGAITGELFF,TGTGCCAGCAGCCCTATAAGATTGGGGGCGATCACCGGGGAGCTGTTTTTT
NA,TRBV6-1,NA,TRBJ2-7,CASNPGPSMGEQYF,TGTGCCAGCAATCCTGGACCATCGATGGGAGAGCAGTACTTC
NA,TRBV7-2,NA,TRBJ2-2,CASSLGFIGTRELFF,TGTGCCAGCAGCTTAGGATTTATTGGCACCCGGGAGCTGTTTTTT
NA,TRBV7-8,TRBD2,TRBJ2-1,CASSPFAGDTDEQFF,TGTGCCAGCAGCCCCTTTGCGGGAGATACGGATGAGCAGTTCTTC
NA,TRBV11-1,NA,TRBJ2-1,CASSPSKYNEQFF,TGTGCCAGCAGCCCGTCGAAATACAATGAGCAGTTCTTC
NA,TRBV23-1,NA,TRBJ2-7,CASSHGGGGYEQYF,TGCGCCAGCAGTCACGGCGGAGGGGGCTACGAGCAGTACTTC
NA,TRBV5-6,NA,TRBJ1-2,CASSLIGIVYGYTF,TGTGCCAGCAGCTTGATTGGGATCGTCTATGGCTACACCTTC
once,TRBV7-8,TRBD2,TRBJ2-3,CASSSSGRGTYTQYF,TGTGCCAGCAGCTCTAGCGGGAGGGGTACTTATACGCAGTATTTT
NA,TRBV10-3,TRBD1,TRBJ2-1,CAISDPGTGHNEQFF,TGTGCCATCAGTGACCCCGGGACAGGGCACAATGAGCAGTTCTTC
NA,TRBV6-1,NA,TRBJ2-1,CASNQGQGRSNEQFF,TGTGCCAGCAACCAAGGCCAGGGCCGCTCCAATGAGCAGTTCTTC
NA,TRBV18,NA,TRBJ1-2,CASSAQDYGYTF,TGTGCCAGCTCCGCTCAGGACTATGGCTACACCTTC
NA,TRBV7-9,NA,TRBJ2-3,CASSWDRGTDTQYF,TGTGCCAGCAGCTGGGACCGCGGGACAGATACGCAGTATTTT
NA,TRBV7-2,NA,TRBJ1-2,CASSSDRIYGYTF,TGTGCCAGCAGCTCTGACAGGATCTATGGCTACACCTTC
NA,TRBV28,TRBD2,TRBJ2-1,CASRPGLAGGYEQFF,TGTGCCAGCAGACCGGGACTAGCGGGAGGATATGAGCAGTTCTTC
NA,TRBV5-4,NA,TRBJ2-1,CASSRDLFIPYNEQFF,TGTGCCAGCAGCCGAGACCTATTCATTCCATACAATGAGCAGTTCTTC
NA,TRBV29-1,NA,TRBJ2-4,CSVAHGIAKNIQYF,TGCAGCGTTGCACACGGGATCGCCAAAAACATTCAGTACTTC
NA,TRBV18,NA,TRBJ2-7,CASSPRTDSYEQYF,TGTGCCAGCTCACCGCGGACGGACTCCTACGAGCAGTACTTC
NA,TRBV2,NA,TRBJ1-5,CASKWGSGNQPQHF,TGTGCCAGCAAATGGGGTTCCGGCAATCAGCCCCAGCATTTT
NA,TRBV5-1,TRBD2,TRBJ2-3,CASSPGGTSGTDTQYF,TGCGCCAGCAGCCCGGGAGGGACTAGCGGCACAGATACGCAGTATTTT
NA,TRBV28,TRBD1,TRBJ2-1,CASSFLGQGSDEQFF,TGTGCCAGCAGTTTTTTGGGACAGGGGAGCGATGAGCAGTTCTTC
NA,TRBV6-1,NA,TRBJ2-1,CASSESRMYNEQFF,TGTGCCAGCAGTGAGAGTAGAATGTACAATGAGCAGTTCTTC
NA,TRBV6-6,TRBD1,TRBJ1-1,CASNRGETEAFF,TGTGCCAGCAACAGGGGAGAAACTGAAGCTTTCTTT
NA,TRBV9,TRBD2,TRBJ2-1,CASSPLAASYNEQFF,TGTGCCAGCAGCCCTCTAGCGGCTTCCTACAATGAGCAGTTCTTC
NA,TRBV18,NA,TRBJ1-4,CASSPRGTNEKLFF,TGTGCCAGCTCACCGCGAGGAACTAATGAAAAACTGTTTTTT
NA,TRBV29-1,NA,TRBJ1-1,CSVEGPGGMDTEAFF,TGCAGCGTTGAAGGTCCGGGGGGCATGGACACTGAAGCTTTCTTT
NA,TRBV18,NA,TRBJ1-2,CASSPQTLGYTF,TGTGCCAGCTCACCTCAGACATTAGGCTACACCTTC
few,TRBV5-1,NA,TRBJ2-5,CASSLSLGRGQETQYF,TGCGCCAGCAGCTTGTCTTTGGGACGGGGACAAGAGACCCAGTACTTC
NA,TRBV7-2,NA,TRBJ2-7,CASSLFPGESYEQYF,TGTGCCAGCAGCTTATTTCCGGGCGAATCCTACGAGCAGTACTTC
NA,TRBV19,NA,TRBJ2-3,CASTNFPTDTQYF,TGTGCCAGTACCAACTTTCCCACAGATACGCAGTATTTT
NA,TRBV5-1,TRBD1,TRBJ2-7,CASSWGTVGEQYF,TGCGCCAGCAGCTGGGGGACAGTGGGCGAGCAGTACTTC
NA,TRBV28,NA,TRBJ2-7,CASSILSEQYF,TGTGCCAGCAGTATTCTCAGCGAGCAGTACTTC
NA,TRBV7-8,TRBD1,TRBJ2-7,CASSFYRDRSYEQYF,TGTGCCAGCAGCTTCTACCGGGACAGGAGCTACGAGCAGTACTTC
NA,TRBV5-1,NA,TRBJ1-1,CASSLLADFNTEAFF,TGCGCCAGCAGCTTGTTGGCGGACTTTAACACTGAAGCTTTCTTT
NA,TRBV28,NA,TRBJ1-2,CASSPFFRQAENYGYTF,TGTGCCAGCAGTCCCTTCTTCCGACAGGCCGAAAACTATGGCTACACCTTC
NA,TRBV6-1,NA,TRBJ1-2,CASSLHKTQNYGYTF,TGTGCCAGCAGTCTCCACAAGACACAGAACTATGGCTACACCTTC
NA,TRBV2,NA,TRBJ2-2,CASSVSQRELFF,TGTGCCAGCAGTGTGAGTCAGAGGGAGCTGTTTTTT
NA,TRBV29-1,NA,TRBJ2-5,CSVEASGKETQYF,TGCAGCGTTGAAGCGTCCGGGAAAGAGACCCAGTACTTC
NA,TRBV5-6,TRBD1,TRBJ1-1,CASSLGQGAPNTEAFF,TGTGCCAGCAGCCTTGGACAGGGGGCACCGAACACTGAAGCTTTCTTT
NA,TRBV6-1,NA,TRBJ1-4,CAGKPGLSNEKLFF,TGTGCCGGGAAGCCGGGACTTTCTAATGAAAAACTGTTTTTT
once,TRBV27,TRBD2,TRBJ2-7,CASSAREWRGSFAYEQYF,TGTGCCAGCAGCGCCCGTGAGTGGCGCGGGAGCTTCGCGTACGAGCAGTACTTC
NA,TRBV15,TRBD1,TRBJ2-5,CATSSRQGGQETQYF,TGTGCCACCAGCAGCCGACAGGGGGGACAAGAGACCCAGTACTTC
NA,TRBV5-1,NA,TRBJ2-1,CASSPRPVSPKFF,TGCGCCAGCAGCCCCCGGCCGGTCTCACCTAAGTTCTTC
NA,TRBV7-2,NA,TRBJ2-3,CASSLVRASGTDTQYF,TGTGCCAGCAGCTTAGTCAGGGCTAGCGGCACAGATACGCAGTATTTT
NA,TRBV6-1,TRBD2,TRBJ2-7,CASSERLAGVSAYEQYF,TGTGCCAGCAGTGAGAGACTAGCGGGAGTATCGGCCTACGAGCAGTACTTC
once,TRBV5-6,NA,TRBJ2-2,CASSLAQGNTGELFF,TGTGCCAGCAGCTTGGCGCAGGGGAACACCGGGGAGCTGTTTTTT
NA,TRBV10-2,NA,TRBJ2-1,CASVSALSYNEQFF,TGCGCCAGCGTCTCGGCTCTCTCCTACAATGAGCAGTTCTTC
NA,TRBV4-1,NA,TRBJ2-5,CASSQVGLGKETQYF,TGCGCCAGCAGCCAAGTTGGACTGGGGAAAGAGACCCAGTACTTC
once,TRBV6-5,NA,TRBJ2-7,CASRSSYEQYF,TGTGCCAGCAGGTCAAGTTACGAGCAGTACTTC